The entry below gives a single T cell receptor beta chain sequence along with its context. Its antigen is still unknown. No base-level quality is on record; no much larger clone is a single base apart. The data stem from a study of T cell repertoires in cytomegalovirus infection (dated by TCRdb to between 2018 and 2021). With regard to the full study: Donor HLA type was relevant to the analysis, because carriage of CMV infection together with the matching HLA type was indicated by public TCR beta signatures.

Points the paper makes about the study in general: In both this cohort and an independent roughly 350-donor cohort, the cumulative frequency of public TCR beta family members distinguished carriers of CMV infection plus the relevant HLA type. The ex vivo response was dominated by HLA-C-restricted CMV-specific TCR beta clonotypes, which also provided the single most frequent clonotype in two of eight donors.

Instrument used: Illumina HiSeq 1500. TCRdb handled the public reads itself, with Q25 trimming in fastp and clone calling in MiXCR, and kept productive beta chains. Duplicate CDR3 protein sequences are folded into a single record with the most common DNA and genes. The sample includes about 530,000 distinct CDR3 sequences, with about a quarter observed a single time. Of the sample, less than 15% is held by the ten largest clones. The sequence derives from a human donor in good health (CMV status not recorded). Some clones in this sample may be carry-over from other donors' samples. The sample was PBMCs.

The CDR3 reads CASSYDRTFGNTGELFF. Read as DNA, the sequence is TGTGCCAGCAGTTATGACAGGACCTTTGGGAACACCGGGGAGCTGTTTTTT. The sequence is built from TRBV6-2 or TRBV6-3 and TRBJ2-2, with a weak D call of TRBD1 (6 bases match). The germline V gene provides CDR1 MNHEY and CDR2 SVGEGT. The CDR3 runs 17 residues from the cysteine to the phenylalanine. The kept DNA is CDR3 alone, 51 bases in frame from the first base. Trimming takes 3 bases from V and 1 base from J, and the germline ends sit 15 bases apart.